This entry lists 17 T cell receptor beta chains sequenced from one sample in a study of shared clonotypes between healthy human individuals. Sequencing used immunoSEQ multiplex PCR; TCRdb keeps in-frame clones, though not all of them. The repertoire includes some 2.4 million clones, under 95% of them detected once, and 0.35% to 0.45% sits in the top ten. Sequencing was done on a sample of naive CD4+ T cells from PBMCs. Specified subset: CD45RA+ positively selected. The source of these receptors is a man aged 18 to 30 in good health. Some clones in this sample may be carry-over from other donors' samples.

The chain has TRBV9 and TRBJ1-5; no firm D call. The V end lost 5 bases, the J end lost 1 base, and 10 bases lay between the germline ends. CDR1 and CDR2 (germline): SGDLS, YYNGEE. This CDR3 region has 14 residues. CDR3 DNA: TGTGCCAGCAGTTTTGGAGGGAGCAATCAGCCCCAGCATTTT. Its protein product is CASSFGGSNQPQHF. Full variable domain (rest looked up from reference TRBV9 and TRBJ1-5): DSGVTQTPKHLITATGQRVTLRCSPRSGDLSVYWYQQSLDQGLQFLIQYYNGEERAKGNILERFSAQQFPDLHSELNLSSLELGDSALYFCASSFGGSNQPQHFGDGTRLSIL.

About this clone: This same CDR3 is encoded by further DNA sequences in the sample. The rearrangement joins TRBV4-1 to TRBJ2-5; D is perhaps TRBD2 (6 bases). Trimming cost V 2 bases and J 1 base, with 8 bases left between them. Per germline, CDR1 MGHRA and CDR2 YSYEKL. This CDR3 is 14 amino acids long. The CDR3 is CASSQRDSQETQYF. The CDR3 DNA sequence: TGCGCCAGCAGCCAAAGGGACTCCCAAGAGACCCAGTACTTC.

In this sample, this clone turned up a few times. The chain joins TRBV27 to TRBJ1-5; D perhaps matches TRBD1 (6 bases). CDR1 and CDR2 from the germline V gene are MNHEY and SMNVEV (reference sequence). V lost 6 bases and J 5 bases, leaving 8 bases between the germline ends. The CDR3 runs 12 residues. Here the CDR3 DNA reads TGTGCCAGCAGGACAGGCGATCAGCCCCAGCATTTT. Amino acid sequence: CASRTGDQPQHF.

This sequence joins TRBV11-3 and TRBJ2-7, with D hard to call. Trimming took off 3 bases at V and 3 bases at J, with 9 bases between the two ends. Looked up from germline, CDR1 is SGHNT and CDR2 is YENEEA. The CDR3 runs to 13 residues. CDR3 sequence (DNA): TGTGCCAGCAGCTTTCGGAAAAACTACGAGCAGTACTTC. Translation: CASSFRKNYEQYF.

The chain recombines TRBV10-3 with TRBJ2-1; 12 nucleotides line up with TRBD2. J lost 6 bases, V lost 1 base, and 4 bases had no gene match. CDR1 is ENHRY and CDR2 is SYGVKD in the germline V gene. The CDR3 loop spans 16 amino acids. DNA for the CDR3: TGTGCCATCAGTGAGTGGGCTAGCGGGAGGGCCAATGAGCAGTTCTTC. Translating it yields CAISEWASGRANEQFF.

This rearrangement joins TRBV7-9 to TRBJ2-3; TRBD2 matches 7 bases. With V trimmed by 1 base and J by 4 bases, 8 bases remained unmatched. CDR1 SEHNR and CDR2 FQNEAQ come from the germline V gene (reference sequence). The CDR3 is 16 residues long. The CDR3 is CASSLGAAGVSDTQYF. DNA of the CDR3: TGTGCCAGCAGCTTAGGGGCTGCGGGAGTATCAGATACGCAGTATTTT.

This sequence joins TRBV9 and TRBJ1-5; D is possibly TRBD1 (6 bases). This CDR3 is 15 amino acids long. Deletions cut 7 bases from V and 1 base from J, with 15 bases between. CDR1 is SGDLS and CDR2 is YYNGEE in the germline V gene. This CDR3 reads CASARGQGSNQPQHF. The CDR3 DNA sequence: TGTGCCAGCGCCCGGGGGCAGGGGAGCAATCAGCCCCAGCATTTT.

The chain carries TRBV6-4 and TRBJ2-1; 7 bases align to TRBD1. In germline, CDR1 is MRHNA, CDR2 SNTAGT. There are 13 residues in the CDR3. Trimming took 4 bases from V and 6 from J; bases not matched to a gene: 3. Here the CDR3 reads CASSGQGGNEQFF. CDR3 in DNA: TGTGCCAGCAGTGGACAGGGTGGCAATGAGCAGTTCTTC.

The rearrangement links TRBV28 to TRBJ1-3; 8 bases are shared with TRBD1. The CDR3 is 15 amino acids. Germline V lookup: CDR1 MDHEN, CDR2 SYDVKM. J was trimmed by 4 bases and V by 3 bases; bases with no gene match: 5. DNA of the CDR3: TGTGCCAGCAGTTTCCCAGGGACAGGCGGAAACACCATATATTTT. It codes for CASSFPGTGGNTIYF.

The chain couples TRBV20-1 to TRBJ2-4, with 7 bases aligning to TRBD1. Per the germline V gene, CDR1 is DFQATT and CDR2 is SNEGSKA (reference sequence). This CDR3 is built from 11 residues. CDR3 protein: CRTGLENIQYF. In DNA, the CDR3 is TGCAGGACAGGGTTGGAAAACATTCAGTACTTC.

J is TRBJ1-1 and V is TRBV28; 7 nucleotides align to TRBD1. CDR1 MDHEN and CDR2 SYDVKM come from the germline V gene. This CDR3 has 14 amino acids. V was pared by 6 bases and J by 5 bases, with 9 bases of the junction left unmatched. CDR3 sequence (DNA): TGTGCCAGCAGACCCTACAGGGGAGGGACTGAAGCTTTCTTT. It specifies CASRPYRGGTEAFF.

The chain is built from TRBV18 and TRBJ2-1; D ambiguous. Germline CDR1 and CDR2: KGHSH and LQKENI. CDR3 size: 16 residues. The V end was cut by 0 bases, the J end by 6 bases, with 15 bases between. The DNA of the CDR3 is TGTGCCAGCTCACCACCGGGCGCTCTTTTCAGCAATGAGCAGTTCTTC. Translated, it gives CASSPPGALFSNEQFF. Based on the CDR3 plus reference TRBV18 and TRBJ2-1, the full variable domain is NAGVMQNPRHLVRRRGQEARLRCSPMKGHSHVYWYRQLPEEGLKFMVYLQKENIIDESGMPKERFSAEFPKEGPSILRIQQVVRGDSAAYFCASSPPGALFSNEQFFGPGTRLTVL.

V and J are TRBV6-1 and TRBJ2-1; D is unresolved. Germline lookup yields CDR1 MNHNS and CDR2 SASEGT. This CDR3 spans 16 amino acids. V was clipped by 2 bases and J by 2 bases, with 13 bases between them. CDR3 in amino acids: CASSEQWPTTYNEQFF. The CDR3, as DNA: TGTGCCAGCAGTGAACAGTGGCCAACCACCTACAATGAGCAGTTCTTC.

The chain recombines TRBV19 with TRBJ1-5; weak D call: TRBD1 (5 bases). This CDR3 is 15 amino acids long. The V gene lost 4 bases and the J gene lost 6 bases, with 16 bases spanning the gap. Looked up from germline, CDR1 is LNHDA and CDR2 is SQIVND (reference sequence). Here the CDR3 reads CASSTKTDSVQPQHF. Written as DNA, the CDR3 is TGTGCCAGTAGTACTAAAACCGACAGTGTTCAGCCCCAGCATTTT.

With regard to this clone: One junction end does not reproduce the germline sequence, and a read error may be involved. The rearrangement joins TRBV5-1 to TRBJ2-1; possibly TRBD2 for D (6 bases). Looked up from germline, CDR1 is SGHRS and CDR2 is YFSETQ. The CDR3 covers 16 residues. CDR3 DNA sequence: TGCGCCAGCACCTTGGGGAGGAGATCTAACTACAATGAGCAGTTCTTC. Its protein is CASTLGRRSNYNEQFF. Looking up the rest from reference TRBV5-1 and TRBJ2-1 gives the full variable domain: KAGVTQTPRYLIKTRGQQVTLSCSPISGHRSVSWYQQTPGQGLQFLFEYFSETQRNKGNFPGRFSGRQFSNSRSEMNVSTLELGDSALYLCASTLGRRSNYNEQFFGPGTRLTVL.

This chain uses TRBV5-5 with TRBJ2-1, with a tentative D call TRBD2 (6 bases). The CDR3 sequence is 15 residues long. V lost 0 bases and J 2 bases, leaving 9 bases between the germline ends. The germline gives CDR1 SGHKS, CDR2 YYEKEE (reference sequence). The CDR3 region is CASSLALATYNEQFF. CDR3 bases: TGTGCCAGCAGCTTGGCACTAGCTACCTACAATGAGCAGTTCTTC.

The rearrangement joins TRBV6-1 to TRBJ2-5; D is unclear. The germline V gene has CDR1 MNHNS and CDR2 SASEGT. The CDR3 sequence is 14 residues long. V was shortened by 0 bases and J by 1 base, with 6 bases between the two germline ends. In DNA form, the CDR3 reads TGTGCCAGCAGTGAAGCAGTACTCCAAGAGACCCAGTACTTC. Amino acid sequence: CASSEAVLQETQYF.